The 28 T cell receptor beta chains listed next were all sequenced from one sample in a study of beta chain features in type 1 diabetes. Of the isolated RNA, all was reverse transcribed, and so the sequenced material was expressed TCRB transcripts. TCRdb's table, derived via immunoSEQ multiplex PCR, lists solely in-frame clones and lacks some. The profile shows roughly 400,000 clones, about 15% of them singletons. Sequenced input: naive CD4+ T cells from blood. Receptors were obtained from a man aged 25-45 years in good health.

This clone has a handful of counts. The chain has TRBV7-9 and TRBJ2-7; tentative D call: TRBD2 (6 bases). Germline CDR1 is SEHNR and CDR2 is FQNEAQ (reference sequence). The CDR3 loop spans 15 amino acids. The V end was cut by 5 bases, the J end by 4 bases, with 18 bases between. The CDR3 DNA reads TGTGCCAGCAGCCAACGGGGGAGGCCCGGTTACGAGCAGTACTTC. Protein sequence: CASSQRGRPGYEQYF.

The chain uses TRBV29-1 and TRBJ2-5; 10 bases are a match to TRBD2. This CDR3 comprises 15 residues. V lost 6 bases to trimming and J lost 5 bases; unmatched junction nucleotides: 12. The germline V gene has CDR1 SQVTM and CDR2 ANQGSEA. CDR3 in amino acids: CSVLTLLLAGETQYF. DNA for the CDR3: TGCAGCGTCCTCACCCTCTTACTAGCGGGGGAGACCCAGTACTTC. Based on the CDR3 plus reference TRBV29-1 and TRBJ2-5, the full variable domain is SAVISQKPSRDICQRGTSLTIQCQVDSQVTMMFWYRQQPGQSLTLIATANQGSEATYESGFVIDKFPISRPNLTFSTLTVSNMSPEDSSIYLCSVLTLLLAGETQYFGPGTRLLVL.

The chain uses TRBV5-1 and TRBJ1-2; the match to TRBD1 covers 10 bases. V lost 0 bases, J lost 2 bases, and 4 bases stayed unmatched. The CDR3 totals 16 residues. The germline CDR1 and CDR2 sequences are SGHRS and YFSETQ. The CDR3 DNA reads TGCGCCAGCAGCTTGGGACAGGGGGCACCCAACTATGGCTACACCTTC. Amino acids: CASSLGQGAPNYGYTF.

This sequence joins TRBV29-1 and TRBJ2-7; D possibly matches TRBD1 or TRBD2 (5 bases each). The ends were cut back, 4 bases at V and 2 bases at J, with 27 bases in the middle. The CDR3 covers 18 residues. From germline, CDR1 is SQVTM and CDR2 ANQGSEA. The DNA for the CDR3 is TGCAGCGTTGGGGACCAGGCCCTCCAGTGCAGGAGCCCCTACGAGCAGTACGTC. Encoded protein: CSVGDQALQCRSPYEQYV.

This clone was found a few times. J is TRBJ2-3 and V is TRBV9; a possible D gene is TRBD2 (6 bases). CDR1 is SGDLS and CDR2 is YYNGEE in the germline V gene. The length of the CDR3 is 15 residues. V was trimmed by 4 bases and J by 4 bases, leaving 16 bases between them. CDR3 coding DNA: TGTGCCAGCAGCCCCGCGGGGTGGTCTGCAGATACGCAGTATTTT. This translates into CASSPAGWSADTQYF.

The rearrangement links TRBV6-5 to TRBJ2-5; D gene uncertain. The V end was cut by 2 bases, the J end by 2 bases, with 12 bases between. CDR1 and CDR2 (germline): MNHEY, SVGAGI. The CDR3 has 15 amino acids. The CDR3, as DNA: TGTGCCAGCAGTTACCTCGGCGGTTCACAAGAGACCCAGTACTTC. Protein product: CASSYLGGSQETQYF.

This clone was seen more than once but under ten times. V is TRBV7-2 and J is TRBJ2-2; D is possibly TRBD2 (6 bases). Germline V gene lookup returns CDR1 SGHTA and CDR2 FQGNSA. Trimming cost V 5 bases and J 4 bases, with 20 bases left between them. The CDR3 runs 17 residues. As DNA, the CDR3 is TGTGCCAGCAGCCCCTGGTTGACGGGAGTTGCCACCGGGGAGCTGTTTTTT. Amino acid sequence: CASSPWLTGVATGELFF.

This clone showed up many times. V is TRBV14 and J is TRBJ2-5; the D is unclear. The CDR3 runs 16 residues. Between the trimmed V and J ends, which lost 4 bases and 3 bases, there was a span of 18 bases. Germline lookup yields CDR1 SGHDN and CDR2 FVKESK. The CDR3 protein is CASSPLLVEIKETQYF. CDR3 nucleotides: TGTGCCAGCAGCCCACTCCTGGTGGAAATCAAAGAGACCCAGTACTTC.

The CDR3 loop reads CASDQANFNEKLFF. The CDR3 region has the DNA TGTGCCAGCGACCAGGCAAACTTTAATGAAAAACTGTTTTTT. The V and J genes are TRBV7-9 and TRBJ1-4; D is unresolved. Germline V gives CDR1 SEHNR, CDR2 FQNEAQ (reference sequence). The V end was cut by 8 bases, the J end by 4 bases, with 14 bases between. The CDR3 runs to 14 residues.

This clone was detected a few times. In nucleotides, the CDR3 is TGTGCCAGCAGTGTCGAGCAGAACACTGAAGCTTTCTTT. This encodes CASSVEQNTEAFF. The V call is TRBV6-4, the J call TRBJ1-1; no reliable D call. The germline V gene encodes CDR1 MRHNA and CDR2 SNTAGT. The CDR3 is 13 amino acids. With 4 bases removed from V and 1 base from J, the gap between germline ends came to 7 bases.

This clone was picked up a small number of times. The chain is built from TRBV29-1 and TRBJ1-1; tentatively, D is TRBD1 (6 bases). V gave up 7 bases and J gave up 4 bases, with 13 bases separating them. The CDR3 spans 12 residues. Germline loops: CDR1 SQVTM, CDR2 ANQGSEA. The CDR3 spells CSGHRALTEAFF. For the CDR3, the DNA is TGCAGCGGACACAGGGCCCTCACTGAAGCTTTCTTT.

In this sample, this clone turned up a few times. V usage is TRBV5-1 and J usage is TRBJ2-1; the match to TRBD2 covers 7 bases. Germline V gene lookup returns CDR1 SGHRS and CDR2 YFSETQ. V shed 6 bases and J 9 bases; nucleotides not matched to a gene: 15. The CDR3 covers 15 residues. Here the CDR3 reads CASNVIAGVVAEQFF. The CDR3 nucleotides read TGCGCCAGCAACGTGATCGCGGGAGTCGTGGCTGAGCAGTTCTTC.

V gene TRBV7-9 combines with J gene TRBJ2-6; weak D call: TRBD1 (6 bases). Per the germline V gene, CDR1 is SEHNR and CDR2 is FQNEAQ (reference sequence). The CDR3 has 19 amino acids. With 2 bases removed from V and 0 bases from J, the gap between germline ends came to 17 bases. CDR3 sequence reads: CASSLYHRDIGSGANVLTF. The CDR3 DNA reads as TGTGCCAGCAGCTTATATCATAGGGACATAGGCTCTGGGGCCAACGTCCTGACTTTC.

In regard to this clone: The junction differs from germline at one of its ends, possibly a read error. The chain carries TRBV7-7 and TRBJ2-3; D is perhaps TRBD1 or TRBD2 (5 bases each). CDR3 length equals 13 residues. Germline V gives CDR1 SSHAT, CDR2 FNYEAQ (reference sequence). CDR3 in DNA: TGTGCTAGCAGCCGGGACCTAAAAGATACGCAGTATTTT. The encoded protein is CASSRDLKDTQYF.

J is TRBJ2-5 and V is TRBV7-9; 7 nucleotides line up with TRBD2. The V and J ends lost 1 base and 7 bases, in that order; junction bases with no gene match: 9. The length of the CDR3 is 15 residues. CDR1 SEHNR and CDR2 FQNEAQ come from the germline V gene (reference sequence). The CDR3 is CASSLERTSHATQYF. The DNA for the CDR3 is TGTGCCAGCAGCTTAGAAAGGACTAGTCATGCGACCCAGTACTTC. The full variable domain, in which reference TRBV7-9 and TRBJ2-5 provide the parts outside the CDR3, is DTGVSQNPRHKITKRGQNVTFRCDPISEHNRLYWYRQTLGQGPEFLTYFQNEAQLEKSRLLSDRFSAERPKGSFSTLEIQRTEQGDSAMYLCASSLERTSHATQYFGPGTRLLVL.

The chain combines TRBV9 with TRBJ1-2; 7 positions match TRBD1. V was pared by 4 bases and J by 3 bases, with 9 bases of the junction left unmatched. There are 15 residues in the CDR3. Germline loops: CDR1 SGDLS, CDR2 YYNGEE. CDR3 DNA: TGTGCCAGCAGCAAGCGACAGGGATTTGACTATGGCTACACCTTC. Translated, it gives CASSKRQGFDYGYTF.

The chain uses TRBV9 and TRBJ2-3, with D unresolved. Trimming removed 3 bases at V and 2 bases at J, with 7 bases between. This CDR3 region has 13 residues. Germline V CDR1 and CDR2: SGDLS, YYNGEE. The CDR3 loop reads CASSADVTDTQYF. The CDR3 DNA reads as TGTGCCAGCAGCGCGGACGTCACAGATACGCAGTATTTT. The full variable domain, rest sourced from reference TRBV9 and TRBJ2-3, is DSGVTQTPKHLITATGQRVTLRCSPRSGDLSVYWYQQSLDQGLQFLIQYYNGEERAKGNILERFSAQQFPDLHSELNLSSLELGDSALYFCASSADVTDTQYFGPGTRLTVL.

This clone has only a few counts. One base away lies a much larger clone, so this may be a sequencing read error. DNA of the CDR3: TGTGCCAGCAGCAACACAGATACGCAGTATTTT. Residues: CASSNTDTQYF. The chain has TRBV5-4 and TRBJ2-3; D gene ambiguous. In germline, CDR1 is SGHNT, CDR2 YYREEE (reference sequence). With 4 bases removed from V and 2 bases from J, the gap between germline ends came to 2 bases. The CDR3 spans 11 residues.

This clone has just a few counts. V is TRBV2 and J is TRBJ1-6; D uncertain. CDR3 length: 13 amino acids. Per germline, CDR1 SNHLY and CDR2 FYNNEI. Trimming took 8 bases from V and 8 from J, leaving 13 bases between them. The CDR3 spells CASHAQLDSPLHF. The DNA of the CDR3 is TGTGCCAGCCACGCACAGTTGGATTCACCCCTCCACTTT.

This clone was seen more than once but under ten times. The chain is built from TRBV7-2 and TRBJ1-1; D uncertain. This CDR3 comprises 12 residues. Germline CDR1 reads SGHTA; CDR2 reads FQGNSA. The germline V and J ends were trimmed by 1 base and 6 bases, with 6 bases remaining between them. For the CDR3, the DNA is TGTGCCAGCAGCTTAGTAGGGCCTGAAGCTTTCTTT. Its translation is CASSLVGPEAFF.

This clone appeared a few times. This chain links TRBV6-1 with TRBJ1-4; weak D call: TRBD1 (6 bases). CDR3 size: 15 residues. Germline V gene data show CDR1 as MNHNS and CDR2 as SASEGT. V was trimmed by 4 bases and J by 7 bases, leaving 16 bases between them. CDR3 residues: CASSVYTGIGEKLFF. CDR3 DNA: TGTGCCAGCAGTGTATACACAGGGATCGGTGAAAAACTGTTTTTT.

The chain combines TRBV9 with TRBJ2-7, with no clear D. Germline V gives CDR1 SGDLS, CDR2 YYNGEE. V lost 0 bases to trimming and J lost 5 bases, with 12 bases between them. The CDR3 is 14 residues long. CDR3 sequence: CASSVGPWSDEQYF. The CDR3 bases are TGTGCCAGCAGCGTAGGCCCCTGGTCGGACGAGCAGTACTTC.

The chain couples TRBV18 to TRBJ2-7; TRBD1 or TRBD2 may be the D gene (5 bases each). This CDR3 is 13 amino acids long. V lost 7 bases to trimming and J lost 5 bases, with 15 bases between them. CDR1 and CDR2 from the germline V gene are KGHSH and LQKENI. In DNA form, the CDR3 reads TGTGCCAGCTGGGACGGTGACGGGGACGAGCAGTACGTC. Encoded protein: CASWDGDGDEQYV.

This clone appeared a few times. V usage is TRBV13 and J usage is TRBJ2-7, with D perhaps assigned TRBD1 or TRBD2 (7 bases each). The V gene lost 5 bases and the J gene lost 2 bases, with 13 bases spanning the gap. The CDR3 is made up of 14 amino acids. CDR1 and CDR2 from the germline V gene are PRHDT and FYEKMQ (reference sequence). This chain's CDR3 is CASSLGGTAYEQYF. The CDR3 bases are TGTGCCAGCAGCCTCGGGGGGACAGCCTACGAGCAGTACTTC.

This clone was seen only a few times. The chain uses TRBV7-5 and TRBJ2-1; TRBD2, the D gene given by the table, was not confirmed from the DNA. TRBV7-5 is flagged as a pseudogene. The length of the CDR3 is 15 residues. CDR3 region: CARSLGTGVYNEQFF. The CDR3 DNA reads TGTGCCAGAAGCTTAGGAACGGGTGTCTACAATGAGCAGTTCTTC.

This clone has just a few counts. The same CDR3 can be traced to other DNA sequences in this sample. CDR3: CASGVGYTF. In nucleotides, the CDR3 is TGTGCCAGCGGGGTTGGCTACACCTTC. V and J are TRBV19 and TRBJ1-2; D gene ambiguous. The V end was cut by 9 bases, the J end by 7 bases, with 6 bases between. Germline V gene sequence: CDR1 LNHDA, CDR2 SQIVND (reference sequence). CDR3 length: 9 amino acids.

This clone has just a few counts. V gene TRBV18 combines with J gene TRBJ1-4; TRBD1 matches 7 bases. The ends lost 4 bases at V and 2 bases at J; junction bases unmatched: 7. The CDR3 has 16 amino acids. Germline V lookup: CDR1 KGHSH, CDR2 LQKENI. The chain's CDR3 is CASSQIPGQTNEKLFF. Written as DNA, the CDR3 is TGTGCCAGCTCACAGATCCCGGGACAGACTAATGAAAAACTGTTTTTT.

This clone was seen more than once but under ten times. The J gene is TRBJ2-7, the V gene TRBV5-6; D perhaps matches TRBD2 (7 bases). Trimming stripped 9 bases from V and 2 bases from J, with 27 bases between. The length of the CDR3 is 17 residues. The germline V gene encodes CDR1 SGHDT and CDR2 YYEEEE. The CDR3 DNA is TGTGCCAAGTCCCCGGCGGGGGCTAACACACTAACCTACGAGCAGTACGTC. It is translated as CAKSPAGANTLTYEQYV.